This TCR beta chain was obtained from a study of regulatory T cells in long-lasting Graves disease. Described time point: newly diagnosed GD, antithyroid drugs for less than 3 months. Making the TCR library involved RNA that had been extracted from PBMCs. Investigators report Graves' disease was diagnosed under American Thyroid Association guidelines. A roughly 10-milliliter sample of peripheral blood was drawn into EDTA tubes. V lost 3 bases and J lost 6, with 14 bases in between. Per germline, CDR1 LNHDA and CDR2 SQIVND (reference sequence). The CDR3 spans 14 residues. Arm-PCR of CDR3 regions with iRepertoire HTBI primers generated TCR beta libraries. TCRdb re-derived calls from the multiplex PCR reads in MiXCR, one entry per CDR3 protein. The profile covers 350,000 to 550,000 distinct CDR3 sequences, with under 15% appearing a single time and around 17% taken by the ten largest. The same data also contributed to another study, on T cells in Graves' hyperthyroidism and ophthalmopathy. Per that paper: The study used the HTBI primer set for a first-round RT-PCR of the TCR CDR3.

The chain recombines TRBV19 with TRBJ1-2, with D hard to call. The sequence was obtained from a woman aged 25 to 39 with Graves disease. This sample comprised peripheral blood mononuclear cells (PBMCs), obtained at new diagnosis, from a patient treated with antithyroid drugs. The DNA of the CDR3 is TGTGCCAGTAGTATCAGTACCGGGTCAAATGGCTACACCTTC. Protein sequence: CASSISTGSNGYTF.